The clone carrying this T cell receptor (beta chain) occurred a few times. TCRdb ran MiXCR on the RT-PCR reads and lists one entry per CDR3 protein. The repertoire holds hundreds of thousands of distinct CDR3 sequences, with about 10% as singletons. These data belong to a study of response to subunit inactivated influenza vaccine. This CDR3 spans 17 amino acids. The germline V gene encodes CDR1 LNHDA and CDR2 SQIVND (reference sequence). Trimming took off 4 bases at V and 0 bases at J, with 18 bases between the two ends. This same sample was also taken into another study, of T cells expressing NK-cell markers. This second study says: Production of TCR beta cDNA relied on 5'RACE template switching with UMIs. The study drew TCR beta repertoires from sorted CD3+CD56+NKG2C+, CD3+CD56+NKG2C- and CD3+CD56-NKG2C+ T cells. NKG2C+ dominant clonotypes from more than 5 donors made up roughly 1.0-7.0% of CD8+ T cells.

The sample was PBMCs from blood, taken on the day of vaccination. The chain combines TRBV19 with TRBJ2-5; tentatively, D is TRBD1 (6 bases). The source of this sequence is a man over 45 who received an inactivated influenza vaccine. CDR3 protein: CASSTALRTAHQETQYF. The CDR3 DNA is TGTGCCAGTAGTACAGCCCTCCGGACAGCTCACCAAGAGACCCAGTACTTC. The whole variable domain, remainder taken from reference TRBV19 and TRBJ2-5, is DGGITQSPKYLFRKEGQNVTLSCEQNLNHDAMYWYRQDPGQGLRLIYYSQIVNDFQKGDIAEGYSVSREKKESFPLTVTSAQKNPTAFYLCASSTALRTAHQETQYFGPGTRLLVL.